The 32 T cell receptor beta chains reported below all come from one sample, sequenced in a study of OX40 agonist ivuxolimab in advanced cancers. Libraries were prepared by immunoSEQ multiplex PCR; TCRdb keeps only in-frame clonotypes and omits some of them. The data contain 45,000 to 50,000 clones, 70% to 90% of them seen just once; the ten biggest clones take up 10% to 15%. The starting material was CD4+ or CD8+ T cells sorted from blood, obtained in a trial of the OX40 agonist ivuxolimab. The origin of the receptors is an adult with an advanced solid tumor such as melanoma, head and neck, liver or kidney cancer.

This rearrangement joins TRBV6-4 to TRBJ2-1; 12 nucleotides align to TRBD2. Germline assignment: CDR1 MRHNA and CDR2 SNTAGT. Trimming removed 5 bases from V and 8 bases from J; junction bases left unmatched: 7. There are 15 residues in the CDR3. CDR3 protein: CASSLTSGSGDEQFF. The CDR3 DNA sequence: TGTGCCAGCAGTCTGACTAGCGGGAGCGGGGATGAGCAGTTCTTC.

V gene TRBV4-3 combines with J gene TRBJ2-2; 7 nucleotides agree with TRBD1. Unmatched junction bases numbered 6, after V lost 7 bases and J lost 4 bases. This CDR3 is 14 amino acids long. The germline V gene encodes CDR1 LGHNA and CDR2 YSLEER. CDR3 residues: CASKGTESTGELFF. In DNA, the CDR3 is TGCGCCAGCAAAGGGACAGAGAGCACCGGGGAGCTGTTTTTT.

This sequence joins TRBV4-2 and TRBJ2-1; 9 nucleotides agree with TRBD2. V shed 5 bases, J shed 0 bases, and the junction held 8 bases outside the gene matches. Germline V gene lookup returns CDR1 LGHNA and CDR2 YNFKEQ. The CDR3 consists of 17 residues. The CDR3 region has the DNA TGTGCCAGCAGCTTCTTGCTAGCGGGGAGCTCCTACAATGAGCAGTTCTTC. This sequence encodes CASSFLLAGSSYNEQFF.

This clone was detected a few times. The gene calls are TRBV4-1 and TRBJ1-5; D ambiguous. This CDR3 region has 15 residues. V was pared by 6 bases and J by 5 bases, with 17 bases between. Germline CDR1 is MGHRA and CDR2 is YSYEKL. CDR3 residues: CASRLTATADQPQHF. DNA for the CDR3: TGCGCCAGCAGACTGACCGCCACTGCTGATCAGCCCCAGCATTTT.

The table lists this clone with a few counts. The chain links TRBV7-2 to TRBJ2-3, with 8 bases fitting TRBD2. The CDR3 is 15 amino acids. The J segment lost 3 bases and the V segment lost 1 base, leaving 3 bases of the junction unmatched. CDR1 SGHTA and CDR2 FQGNSA come from the germline V gene. This chain's CDR3 is CASSLVAGLTDTQYF. Here the CDR3 DNA reads TGTGCCAGCAGCTTAGTAGCGGGGTTAACAGATACGCAGTATTTT.

V usage is TRBV6-1 and J usage is TRBJ1-1; possibly TRBD1 for D (5 bases). The CDR3 has 16 amino acids. Between the trimmed V and J ends, which lost 2 bases and 2 bases, there was a span of 15 bases. CDR1 and CDR2 (germline): MNHNS, SASEGT. DNA of the CDR3: TGTGCCAGCAGTGAACTCCTAACAGGCGTCAACACTGAAGCTTTCTTT. Translating gives CASSELLTGVNTEAFF.

A remark on this clone: The germline gene is not matched at one end of the junction; a read error may be the cause. The V and J genes are TRBV4-3 and TRBJ2-5; 10 positions agree with TRBD1. CDR1 is LGHNA, CDR2 YSLEER, per germline. The CDR3 extends over 17 amino acids. Here the CDR3 reads CASSQDRTGGPEEIQYF. The CDR3 DNA sequence: TGCGCCAGCAGCCAAGATAGGACAGGGGGTCCCGAAGAGATCCAGTACTTC.

V gene TRBV15 combines with J gene TRBJ1-4; a weak D match, TRBD1 (6 bases). V dropped 1 base and J dropped 8 bases, with 17 bases sitting between them. The CDR3 length is 16 residues. Germline values: CDR1 LNHNV, CDR2 YYDKDF (reference sequence). The CDR3 DNA reads TGTGCCACCAGCAGAGCCCCAGGCAGGGGAGGGGAAAAACTGTTTTTT. It translates to CATSRAPGRGGEKLFF.

V is TRBV6-5 and J is TRBJ2-7; TRBD1 matches at 7 bases. V lost 6 bases, J lost 2 bases, and 10 bases stayed unmatched. Germline CDR1 reads MNHEY; CDR2 reads SVGAGI. The CDR3 consists of 15 residues. DNA for the CDR3: TGTGCCAGCAGCTTCGACAGGGCCCGAGCCTACGAGCAGTACTTC. Amino acids: CASSFDRARAYEQYF.

CDR3 loop: CASSPSTGYYEQYF. The CDR3 coding sequence is TGCGCCAGCAGCCCGTCAACAGGGTACTACGAGCAGTACTTC. The rearrangement joins TRBV5-1 to TRBJ2-7, with D possibly matching TRBD1 (6 bases). Deletions cut 4 bases from V and 3 bases from J, with 14 bases between. The V gene's germline CDR1 is SGHRS and CDR2 YFSETQ. The CDR3 contains 14 residues.

The CDR3 protein is CASSWGTSYEQYF. CDR3 nucleotides: TGTGCCAGCAGCTGGGGGACTTCCTACGAGCAGTACTTC. The rearrangement links TRBV27 to TRBJ2-7; perhaps TRBD2 as D (6 bases). CDR3 length: 13 residues. CDR1 is MNHEY and CDR2 is SMNVEV in the germline V gene (reference sequence). Trimming removed 6 bases from V and 1 base from J, with 10 bases in between.

The chain joins TRBV11-1 to TRBJ1-1; D might be TRBD1 (6 bases). The ends were cut back, 3 bases at V and 1 base at J, with 12 bases in the middle. CDR1 is SGHAT and CDR2 is FQDESV in the germline V gene (reference sequence). The CDR3 length is 15 residues. CDR3 bases: TGTGCCAGCAGCTTCGGACAGATCGCGAACACTGAAGCTTTCTTT. Translation gives CASSFGQIANTEAFF.

The chain joins TRBV6-1 to TRBJ2-1, with a tentative D call TRBD1 (6 bases). Trimming took off 2 bases at V and 0 bases at J, with 14 bases between the two ends. This CDR3 spans 17 amino acids. Germline CDR1 and CDR2: MNHNS and SASEGT. CDR3 region: CASSETIRTVSYNEQFF. CDR3 nucleotide sequence: TGTGCCAGCAGTGAAACTATCCGGACAGTCTCCTACAATGAGCAGTTCTTC.

The gene calls are TRBV7-3 and TRBJ2-1; 9 bases line up with TRBD2. J lost 1 base, V lost 0 bases, and 4 bases had no gene match. This CDR3 has 17 amino acids. CDR1 and CDR2 (germline): SGHTA, FQGTGA. CDR3 region: CASSLTGSGGSYNEQFF. In DNA form, the CDR3 reads TGTGCCAGCAGCTTAACGGGTAGCGGGGGATCCTACAATGAGCAGTTCTTC.

The chain is built from TRBV4-3 and TRBJ1-2; tentative D call: TRBD1 (5 bases). Trimming took 0 bases from V and 4 from J, leaving 9 bases between them. The CDR3 is made up of 14 amino acids. CDR1 and CDR2 (germline): LGHNA, YSLEER. The CDR3 DNA is TGCGCCAGCAGCCAAGATAGGGGCGGCTATGGCTACACCTTC. Protein: CASSQDRGGYGYTF.

The genes are TRBV5-6 and TRBJ2-5; 11 bases align to TRBD1. This CDR3 is built from 17 residues. The junction had 10 bases not matched to a gene; V was cut back by 4 bases and J by 2 bases. The V gene's germline CDR1 is SGHDT and CDR2 YYEEEE. DNA of the CDR3: TGTGCCAGCAGCCGACCCGGGACAGGGGGGACTCAAGAGACCCAGTACTTC. This sequence encodes CASSRPGTGGTQETQYF.

The CDR3 protein is CASNPTNRASAGNTEAFF. In DNA, the CDR3 is TGTGCCAGCAACCCGACGAACAGGGCTTCGGCGGGGAACACTGAAGCTTTCTTT. V usage is TRBV11-2 and J usage is TRBJ1-1; tentatively, D is TRBD1 (6 bases). The V gene's germline CDR1 is SGHAT and CDR2 FQNNGV. The CDR3 consists of 18 residues. With 7 bases removed from V and 1 base from J, the gap between germline ends came to 25 bases.

The chain has TRBV6-8 and TRBJ2-7; 9 nucleotides match TRBD1. This CDR3 is 14 amino acids long. Germline values: CDR1 MNHGY, CDR2 SAAAGT. Trimming cost V 5 bases and J 4 bases; bases outside gene matches: 6. This CDR3 is CASSIQGAEYEQYF. Here the CDR3 DNA reads TGTGCCAGCAGTATACAGGGGGCGGAATACGAGCAGTACTTC.

This chain uses TRBV19 with TRBJ1-4, with D hard to call. The V and J ends lost 6 bases and 5 bases respectively, with 22 bases between them. CDR3 size: 17 residues. Germline CDR1 LNHDA, CDR2 SQIVND (reference sequence). The CDR3 nucleotides are TGTGCCAGTAGCCCTACAATCCGGTGGGCCGGGAATGAAAAACTGTTTTTT. Its translation is CASSPTIRWAGNEKLFF.

The chain carries TRBV5-4 and TRBJ2-2, with 9 nucleotides matching TRBD1. In germline, CDR1 is SGHNT, CDR2 YYREEE (reference sequence). V was pared by 5 bases and J by 1 base, with 6 bases of the junction left unmatched. There are 16 residues in the CDR3. The CDR3 loop reads CASRTGGHLNTGELFF. DNA of the CDR3: TGTGCCAGCAGGACAGGGGGGCACCTGAACACCGGGGAGCTGTTTTTT.

This clone showed up just a few times. This sequence joins TRBV9 and TRBJ2-7, with 9 nucleotides matching TRBD2. V shed 5 bases, J shed 3 bases, and the junction held 9 bases outside the gene matches. Germline loops: CDR1 SGDLS, CDR2 YYNGEE. The CDR3 totals 15 residues. CDR3 protein: CASSRSSGKLYEQYF. The CDR3 nucleotides read TGTGCCAGCAGTCGTTCTAGCGGGAAACTCTACGAGCAGTACTTC.

The rearrangement links TRBV29-1 to TRBJ1-2, with D maybe TRBD1 (6 bases). The V and J ends lost 6 bases and 1 base respectively, with 6 bases between them. The germline V gene has CDR1 SQVTM and CDR2 ANQGSEA. This CDR3 is 11 amino acids long. The CDR3 nucleotides read TGCAGCGTACAGGGTAACTATGGCTACACCTTC. Translating it yields CSVQGNYGYTF.

This clone was recorded only once. The chain combines TRBV7-9 with TRBJ2-1, with unresolved D. Germline V gene lookup returns CDR1 SEHNR and CDR2 FQNEAQ (reference sequence). This CDR3 is built from 15 residues. The ends were cut back, 2 bases at V and 2 bases at J, with 10 bases in the middle. CDR3 sequence: CASSLKLDTYNEQFF. The DNA for the CDR3 is TGTGCCAGCAGCTTAAAATTAGACACCTACAATGAGCAGTTCTTC.

Written as DNA, the CDR3 is TGTGCCAGCAGCTCAAGGGACAGCAACACCTACGAGCAGTACTTC. Translating gives CASSSRDSNTYEQYF. J is TRBJ2-7 and V is TRBV7-9; 7 bases are a match to TRBD1. The CDR3 contains 15 residues. The germline gives CDR1 SEHNR, CDR2 FQNEAQ (reference sequence). Trimming removed 4 bases from V and 2 bases from J; junction bases left unmatched: 8.

The DNA of the CDR3 is TGTGCCAGTAGAGTTGGGCTAGCGGGGTCAGATACGCAGTATTTT. As protein: CASRVGLAGSDTQYF. V and J are TRBV19 and TRBJ2-3, with 9 bases aligning to TRBD2. Germline V gene sequence: CDR1 LNHDA, CDR2 SQIVND (reference sequence). V shed 6 bases, J shed 4 bases, and the junction held 8 bases outside the gene matches. The CDR3 runs to 15 residues.

The rearrangement joins TRBV9 to TRBJ1-2, with TRBD1 as a possible D gene (5 bases). Trimming left V 4 bases short and J 2 bases short, with 12 bases between. From germline, CDR1 is SGDLS and CDR2 YYNGEE. The CDR3 runs to 14 residues. The CDR3, as DNA: TGTGCCAGCAGCCTGGGACTGAAAAACTATGGCTACACCTTC. It yields the protein CASSLGLKNYGYTF.

This CDR3 is CASSPDKYQETQYF. The CDR3 DNA is TGTGCCAGCAGCCCAGACAAGTACCAAGAGACCCAGTACTTC. The rearrangement joins TRBV27 to TRBJ2-5; D is undetermined. Trimming took off 6 bases at V and 0 bases at J, with 11 bases between the two ends. There are 14 residues in the CDR3. Per the germline V gene, CDR1 is MNHEY and CDR2 is SMNVEV (reference sequence).

This chain links TRBV20-1 with TRBJ1-1; no clear D gene. The CDR3 runs to 11 residues. Germline assignment: CDR1 DFQATT and CDR2 SNEGSKA (reference sequence). Deletions cut 2 bases from V and 2 bases from J, with 3 bases between. CDR3 in amino acids: CSARPNTEAFF. The CDR3 bases are TGCAGTGCTAGACCAAACACTGAAGCTTTCTTT.

This clone was recorded only once. The CDR3 loop is CASSPGTGHTEAFF. CDR3 sequence (DNA): TGTGCCAGCTCACCGGGGACAGGGCACACTGAAGCTTTCTTT. The V and J genes are TRBV7-8 and TRBJ1-1; 9 bases agree with TRBD1. The CDR3 covers 14 residues. The germline gives CDR1 SGHVS, CDR2 FQNEAQ. Trimming took 8 bases from V and 3 from J; bases not matched to a gene: 7.

CDR3 in amino acids: CASSSWGSEAFF. CDR3 nucleotides: TGTGCCAGCAGCTCTTGGGGATCTGAAGCTTTCTTT. The rearrangement links TRBV9 to TRBJ1-1; no reliable D call. CDR3 size: 12 residues. V was cut by 4 bases and J by 6 bases, with 10 bases left in between. The V gene's germline CDR1 is SGDLS and CDR2 YYNGEE. Combining the CDR3 with reference TRBV9 and TRBJ1-1 gives the whole variable domain DSGVTQTPKHLITATGQRVTLRCSPRSGDLSVYWYQQSLDQGLQFLIQYYNGEERAKGNILERFSAQQFPDLHSELNLSSLELGDSALYFCASSSWGSEAFFGQGTRLTVV.

The rearrangement uses TRBV15 and TRBJ2-4, with D possibly matching TRBD1 (7 bases). CDR1 and CDR2 (germline): LNHNV, YYDKDF (reference sequence). V was pared by 3 bases and J by 0 bases, with 24 bases between. The CDR3 is 20 amino acids. The CDR3 nucleotides read TGTGCCACCAGCAGCTTTGAGGGGGCTCAGGAGGGAAGAGCCAAAAACATTCAGTACTTC. It codes for CATSSFEGAQEGRAKNIQYF.

This CDR3 reads CASRLWDSHTDTQYF. The CDR3 DNA is TGTGCCAGCAGGCTATGGGACTCACACACAGATACGCAGTATTTT. J is TRBJ2-3 and V is TRBV2; weak D call: TRBD2 (6 bases). The CDR3 spans 15 residues. Germline V gene data show CDR1 as SNHLY and CDR2 as FYNNEI. The germline V and J ends were trimmed by 6 bases and 2 bases, with 15 bases remaining between them.